The 22 T cell receptor beta chains presented below share a single source sample, sequenced in a study of OX40 agonist ivuxolimab in advanced cancers. The protocol used for the library was the immunoSEQ multiplex PCR assay. Here the immuneACCESS table is served through TCRdb, limited to in-frame sequences with V and J called. Missing clones are a known gap in these copies; in checked studies unresolved V genes cover under half, and the rest lacks a known reason. The sample table lists 60,000 to 80,000 clones, approximately 80% of them with a count of one. The top ten clones comprise 0.9% to 1.4% of the sample. This specimen was CD4+ or CD8+ T cells sorted from blood, taken in a trial of the OX40 agonist ivuxolimab. These TCRs come from an adult with an advanced solid tumor such as melanoma, head and neck, liver or kidney cancer.

The rearrangement links TRBV7-9 to TRBJ2-3, with D possibly being TRBD1 or TRBD2 (5 bases each). The length of the CDR3 is 15 residues. Germline CDR1 and CDR2: SEHNR and FQNEAQ (reference sequence). V lost 5 bases and J 0 bases, leaving 12 bases between the germline ends. DNA of the CDR3: TGTGCCAGCAGCGGGGACGGATCTAGCACAGATACGCAGTATTTT. This sequence encodes CASSGDGSSTDTQYF. Combining the CDR3 with reference TRBV7-9 and TRBJ2-3 gives the whole variable domain DTGVSQNPRHKITKRGQNVTFRCDPISEHNRLYWYRQTLGQGPEFLTYFQNEAQLEKSRLLSDRFSAERPKGSFSTLEIQRTEQGDSAMYLCASSGDGSSTDTQYFGPGTRLTVL.

Only one count was recorded for this clone. The V call is TRBV5-4, the J call TRBJ2-5; 7 bases line up with TRBD2. CDR1 SGHNT and CDR2 YYREEE come from the germline V gene (reference sequence). V lost 4 bases, J lost 7 bases, and 10 bases stayed unmatched. The CDR3 spans 14 residues. This chain's CDR3 is CASSVALGGRTQYF. DNA for the CDR3: TGTGCCAGCAGCGTAGCGTTGGGGGGGAGGACCCAGTACTTC. The whole variable domain, remainder taken from reference TRBV5-4 and TRBJ2-5, is ETGVTQSPTHLIKTRGQQVTLRCSSQSGHNTVSWYQQALGQGPQFIFQYYREEENGRGNFPPRFSGLQFPNYSSELNVNALELDDSALYLCASSVALGGRTQYFGPGTRLLVL.

The chain is built from TRBV6-5 and TRBJ1-2, with TRBD1 identical over 8 bases. This CDR3 has 14 residues. CDR1 is MNHEY, CDR2 SVGAGI, per germline. After removal of 6 bases from V and 4 bases from J, the junction contained 7 bases not matched to a gene. CDR3 nucleotide sequence: TGTGCCAGCAGACCCGACAGGGGTTCCTATGGCTACACCTTC. It translates to CASRPDRGSYGYTF.

This chain joins TRBV7-2 and TRBJ1-1; tentatively, D is TRBD1 (5 bases). This CDR3 is 13 amino acids long. CDR1 and CDR2 (germline): SGHTA, FQGNSA. Trimming pared 5 bases from V and 6 bases from J, leaving 13 bases between. Here the CDR3 DNA reads TGTGCCAGCAGCACCTATGACAGCCCTGAAGCTTTCTTT. It specifies CASSTYDSPEAFF.

CDR3 coding DNA: TGTGCTAGTGAGCTGAACACCGGGGAGCTGTTTTTT. Its translation: CASELNTGELFF. This chain uses TRBV12-5 with TRBJ2-2, with no clear D. The CDR3 is 12 amino acids. Germline CDR1 LGHNT, CDR2 FRNRAP. V was trimmed by 7 bases and J by 1 base, leaving 4 bases between them.

Points on this clone: A read error may account for a junction end that differs from germline. The J gene is TRBJ1-6, the V gene TRBV5-6; 7 bases are shared with TRBD1. The CDR3 is 17 residues long. Germline values: CDR1 SGHDT, CDR2 YYEEEE. This CDR3 is CASGLRSTGVFNSPLHF. In DNA form, the CDR3 reads TGTGCCAGCGGCTTGCGTAGTACAGGGGTGTTCAATTCACCCCTCCACTTT.

The chain is built from TRBV5-1 and TRBJ1-2; the D is unclear. There are 14 residues in the CDR3. V lost 0 bases, J lost 5 bases, and 11 bases lay in between. Germline V lookup: CDR1 SGHRS, CDR2 YFSETQ. CDR3 protein: CASSLDDTIYGYTF. The CDR3 DNA is TGCGCCAGCAGCTTGGATGACACAATTTATGGCTACACCTTC.

The chain employs TRBV7-2 and TRBJ1-3; no clear D gene. Germline lookup yields CDR1 SGHTA and CDR2 FQGNSA. This CDR3 has 15 residues. V was clipped by 1 base and J by 2 bases, with 9 bases between them. The CDR3 nucleotides are TGTGCCAGCAGCTTAGAGGCAGTGACTGGAAACACCATATATTTT. The encoded protein is CASSLEAVTGNTIYF.

CDR3 DNA: TGTGCCAGCAGCTTAGCGGGGGCAGGGTGGGCCACTGAAGCTTTCTTT. It translates to CASSLAGAGWATEAFF. The J gene is TRBJ1-1, the V gene TRBV7-2, with D possibly matching TRBD1 (6 bases). This CDR3 has 16 residues. Germline V lookup: CDR1 SGHTA, CDR2 FQGNSA. Deletions cut 0 bases from V and 4 bases from J, with 15 bases between.

The chain employs TRBV5-1 and TRBJ2-5; possible D gene TRBD2, 6 bases. The CDR3 length is 14 residues. Trimming stripped 6 bases from V and 0 bases from J, with 12 bases between. CDR1 and CDR2 (germline): SGHRS, YFSETQ. CDR3 amino acids: CASTPRGNQETQYF. The CDR3 DNA is TGCGCCAGCACACCCCGGGGGAACCAAGAGACCCAGTACTTC. The full variable domain, rest sourced from reference TRBV5-1 and TRBJ2-5, is KAGVTQTPRYLIKTRGQQVTLSCSPISGHRSVSWYQQTPGQGLQFLFEYFSETQRNKGNFPGRFSGRQFSNSRSEMNVSTLELGDSALYLCASTPRGNQETQYFGPGTRLLVL.

This chain connects TRBV18 to TRBJ1-2, with TRBD1 matching 8 bases. CDR3 size: 15 residues. V was clipped by 6 bases and J by 3 bases; unmatched bases: 9. The germline gives CDR1 KGHSH, CDR2 LQKENI. Written as DNA, the CDR3 is TGTGCCAGCTCTCGAGGACAGGGAAACTACTATGGCTACACCTTC. It is translated as CASSRGQGNYYGYTF.

The chain is built from TRBV10-3 and TRBJ2-1; D remains unclear. Germline V CDR1 and CDR2: ENHRY, SYGVKD. The CDR3 runs to 13 residues. V shed 6 bases and J shed 8 bases, with 14 bases lying between them. CDR3 in DNA: TGTGCCATCAGCCAACCTATCAGCGATGAGCAGTTCTTC. It encodes CAISQPISDEQFF.

This chain links TRBV18 with TRBJ1-1, with 8 bases lining up with TRBD1. The germline CDR1 and CDR2 sequences are KGHSH and LQKENI. The CDR3 has 13 residues. Losses at the gene ends were 8 bases for V and 1 base for J; bases not matched to a gene: 3. CDR3 nucleotides: TGTGCCAGCCGACAGGGGTCGAACACTGAAGCTTTCTTT. This encodes CASRQGSNTEAFF.

The rearrangement links TRBV6-1 to TRBJ1-2, with 7 bases aligning to TRBD1. Germline V gene lookup returns CDR1 MNHNS and CDR2 SASEGT. CDR3 length equals 12 residues. V was pared by 7 bases and J by 6 bases, with 5 bases of the junction left unmatched. This CDR3 is CASTTGYDGYTF. CDR3 nucleotide sequence: TGTGCCAGCACGACAGGGTATGATGGCTACACCTTC.

V usage is TRBV5-1 and J usage is TRBJ2-2; 8 bases map to TRBD1. Losses at the gene ends were 4 bases for V and 0 bases for J; bases not matched to a gene: 2. The germline CDR1 and CDR2 sequences are SGHRS and YFSETQ. The CDR3 is 15 amino acids. This CDR3 reads CASSAGGTNTGELFF. The CDR3 nucleotides read TGCGCCAGCAGCGCAGGGGGCACGAACACCGGGGAGCTGTTTTTT.

The chain combines TRBV11-2 with TRBJ2-1, with D perhaps matching TRBD1 (6 bases). The CDR3 is 17 amino acids. Germline V gene data show CDR1 as SGHAT and CDR2 as FQNNGV. The germline V and J ends were trimmed by 5 bases and 0 bases, with 17 bases remaining between them. The CDR3 DNA sequence: TGTGCCAGCAGCACAAGAAGAACAGGGCTCTCCTACAATGAGCAGTTCTTC. Encoded protein: CASSTRRTGLSYNEQFF.

A remark on this clone: The same CDR3 also results from other DNA sequences found in this sample. The chain couples TRBV18 to TRBJ2-3; D possibly uses TRBD1 or TRBD2 (5 bases each). The CDR3 totals 14 residues. The V end was cut by 1 base, the J end by 9 bases, with 14 bases between. Germline V CDR1 and CDR2: KGHSH, LQKENI. CDR3 amino acids: CASSPRTGRDTQYF. The CDR3, as DNA: TGTGCCAGCTCACCACGGACGGGTAGGGACACGCAGTATTTT.

The CDR3: CASKQGVVYEQYF. The CDR3 DNA reads TGTGCCAGCAAACAGGGAGTCGTCTACGAGCAGTACTTC. The chain recombines TRBV6-1 with TRBJ2-7; a possible D gene is TRBD1 (6 bases). This CDR3 is built from 13 residues. V was shortened by 7 bases and J by 3 bases, with 13 bases between the two germline ends. Germline V lookup: CDR1 MNHNS, CDR2 SASEGT.

The chain has TRBV6-1 and TRBJ1-1; D ambiguous. Germline-derived CDR1 and CDR2 are MNHNS and SASEGT. Trimming took 0 bases from V and 7 from J, leaving 12 bases between them. The CDR3 runs 14 residues. CDR3 sequence (DNA): TGTGCCAGCAGTGAAGCGGGCCTGTTTAATGAAGCTTTCTTT. It specifies CASSEAGLFNEAFF.

This CDR3 is CASSPRGLTYNEQFF. CDR3 nucleotide sequence: TGTGCCAGCAGCCCCCGGGGCCTCACCTACAATGAGCAGTTCTTC. This sequence joins TRBV7-9 and TRBJ2-1; D assignment may be TRBD1 or TRBD2 (5 bases each). The CDR3 extends over 15 amino acids. Germline values: CDR1 SEHNR, CDR2 FQNEAQ (reference sequence). Trimming stripped 5 bases from V and 2 bases from J, with 13 bases between.

The chain's CDR3 is CASSTGLAGGLYNEQFF. CDR3 nucleotides: TGTGCCAGTAGTACCGGACTAGCGGGGGGGCTATACAATGAGCAGTTCTTC. The chain uses TRBV19 and TRBJ2-1; 15 nucleotides line up with TRBD2. V trimming: 4 bases; J trimming: 4 bases; junction bases outside the gene matches: 5. Looked up from germline, CDR1 is LNHDA and CDR2 is SQIVND (reference sequence). This CDR3 region has 17 residues.

This chain connects TRBV29-1 to TRBJ2-6, with D tentatively TRBD1 (5 bases). Germline V gene sequence: CDR1 SQVTM, CDR2 ANQGSEA. This CDR3 comprises 15 residues. The V gene lost 7 bases and the J gene lost 0 bases, with 13 bases spanning the gap. The CDR3 DNA reads TGCAGCGCGAAATTCGACAGCTCTGGGGCCAACGTCCTGACTTTC. Translated: CSAKFDSSGANVLTF.